This T cell receptor beta chain was retrieved from a study of molecular identifiers for immune sequencing clone quantification. About the research overall: In replicates, RNA from approximately 22,000 or 94,000 naive CD8 cells was divided five ways and four parts were sequenced.

This clonotype was observed at least ten times. From the PCR reads, TCRdb called clonotypes with MiXCR, one entry per CDR3 protein. Of about 39,000 distinct CDR3 sequences in the sample, 15% to 20% were seen once. The sequence was collected from a human donor in good health. Some libraries in this study had Jurkat cell RNA spiked in. Sample: naive CD8+ T cells from blood, with Jurkat cell RNA spiked in. The sample's subset: FACS-sorted CD8+CD4-CCR7+CD45RA+ naive T cells.

DNA of the CDR3: TGCGCCAGCAGTGTAGGACTAGCGGGACTTTACAATGAGCAGTTCTTC. Translated, it gives CASSVGLAGLYNEQFF. The J gene is TRBJ2-1, the V gene TRBV10-1; 12 positions agree with TRBD2. The CDR3 is 16 residues long. From germline, CDR1 is WNHNN and CDR2 SYGVQD (reference sequence). V dropped 4 bases and J dropped 4; count of bases not matched to a gene: 5.